The 9 T cell receptor beta chains in this list originate from one sample, sequenced in a study of T cell repertoires in cytomegalovirus infection. Which antigens these TCRs recognize remains unknown. Via MiXCR, TCRdb re-called the reads, giving one row per CDR3 protein. The table records around 100,000 distinct CDR3 sequences, 9.5% to 13% of them present only once. Sequencing used PBMCs, sequenced either directly or after in vitro stimulation (not recorded which). The receptors derive from a human donor in good health (CMV status not recorded). Some clones in this sample may be carry-over from other donors' samples.

The sample holds a few counts of this clonotype. This rearrangement joins TRBV20-1 to TRBJ2-1; a weak D match, TRBD2 (6 bases). V was clipped by 6 bases and J by 0 bases, with 9 bases between them. From germline, CDR1 is DFQATT and CDR2 SNEGSKA (reference sequence). This CDR3 is 13 amino acids long. The DNA of the CDR3 is TGCAGTGCGGCGGGGAGCTCCTACAATGAGCAGTTCTTC. This codes for CSAAGSSYNEQFF.

The rearrangement links TRBV13 to TRBJ2-7, with D perhaps matching TRBD1 (7 bases). The CDR3 is made up of 13 amino acids. CDR1 is PRHDT and CDR2 is FYEKMQ in the germline V gene (reference sequence). The V and J ends lost 6 bases and 1 base respectively, with 10 bases between them. The chain's CDR3 is CASRAGQSYEQYV. CDR3 coding DNA: TGTGCCAGCAGGGCGGGACAGTCCTACGAGCAGTACGTC.

This clonotype was observed a single time. The V and J genes are TRBV6-8 and TRBJ1-2; unclear D gene. Germline values: CDR1 MNHGY, CDR2 SAAAGT. The CDR3 runs 11 residues. Trimming took off 10 bases at V and 2 bases at J, with 8 bases between the two ends. DNA of the CDR3: TGTGCCACGCGTGTCAACTATGGCTACACCTTC. Encoded protein: CATRVNYGYTF.

This clonotype was observed many times. The V gene is TRBV7-2, the J gene TRBJ2-7; possible D gene TRBD1, 6 bases. This CDR3 spans 14 amino acids. Germline CDR1 SGHTA, CDR2 FQGNSA. V was trimmed by 4 bases and J by 5 bases, leaving 15 bases between them. CDR3 sequence reads: CASSSSRDIHEQYF. The CDR3 DNA reads TGTGCCAGCAGCTCGTCCCGGGACATTCACGAGCAGTACTTC.

This chain links TRBV28 with TRBJ2-1; 12 bases match TRBD2. This CDR3 is built from 17 residues. V shed 6 bases, J shed 0 bases, and the junction held 6 bases outside the gene matches. Germline CDR1 is MDHEN and CDR2 is SYDVKM. CDR3 DNA: TGTGCCAGCAGACCTACTAGCGGGAGGAACTCCTACAATGAGCAGTTCTTC. Translating it yields CASRPTSGRNSYNEQFF.

V and J are TRBV12-3 or TRBV12-4 and TRBJ2-1; possibly TRBD2 for D (6 bases). V dropped 3 bases and J dropped 8 bases, with 11 bases sitting between them. The CDR3 is 13 residues long. CDR3 protein: CASSFGREHEQFF. In nucleotides, the CDR3 is TGTGCCAGCAGTTTTGGACGGGAGCATGAGCAGTTCTTC.

The CDR3 loop reads CASTETGLDYNEQFF. The CDR3 DNA reads as TGTGCCAGCACTGAAACAGGGTTGGACTACAATGAGCAGTTCTTC. The V call is TRBV6-2 or TRBV6-3, the J call TRBJ2-1, with D possibly being TRBD1 (6 bases). V lost 7 bases and J lost 3, with 16 bases in between. Germline V gene data show CDR1 as MNHEY and CDR2 as SVGEGT. This CDR3 contains 15 residues.

This clonotype occurred many times. The rearrangement uses TRBV5-1 and TRBJ2-3; D is uncertain. The V and J ends lost 0 bases and 4 bases respectively, with 12 bases between them. The CDR3 has 15 residues. CDR1 SGHRS and CDR2 YFSETQ come from the germline V gene. The CDR3 region has the DNA TGCGCCAGCAGCTTGGACGGCAGGTCCCCAGATACGCAGTATTTT. Its protein is CASSLDGRSPDTQYF.

This clonotype showed up many times. This chain connects TRBV30 to TRBJ2-3; D remains unclear. Germline-derived CDR1 and CDR2 are GTSNPN and SVGIG (reference sequence). Trimming shortened V by 5 bases and J by 7 bases, and 16 bases separated the two germline ends. The CDR3 has 13 residues. CDR3 DNA: TGTGCCTGGGGGCGGCACCCGAGAAATACGCAGTATTTT. Residues: CAWGRHPRNTQYF.